This T cell receptor (beta chain) was profiled in a study of T cells in localized non-small cell lung cancer. There are a few counts of this clone. Antigen unknown. This CDR3 has 16 residues. Germline V CDR1 and CDR2: SGHRS, YFSETQ. V dropped 0 bases and J dropped 3 bases, with 13 bases sitting between them. Study-wide findings and caveats: Adjacent lung held a median roughly 60 of the top 100 tumor clones. The study found T cell clonality highest in uninvolved adjacent lung, above tumor.

Produced via immunoSEQ multiplex PCR; TCRdb's table is partial and in-frame only. The sample yields 2,500 to 3,000 clones, about 30% seen once. Neighbouring lung, lacking atypia, was collected no less than 2 cm away from the tumor margin. The J gene is TRBJ2-1, the V gene TRBV5-1; D gene unclear. This clonotype was obtained from a woman aged 35 to 69 with stage II squamous cell lung carcinoma. The sample here was normal lung tissue next to the tumor, taken before any cancer treatment. DNA for the CDR3: TGCGCCAGCAGCTTGGCCGGTCAATCCCGCTACAATGAGCAGTTCTTC. Residues: CASSLAGQSRYNEQFF.